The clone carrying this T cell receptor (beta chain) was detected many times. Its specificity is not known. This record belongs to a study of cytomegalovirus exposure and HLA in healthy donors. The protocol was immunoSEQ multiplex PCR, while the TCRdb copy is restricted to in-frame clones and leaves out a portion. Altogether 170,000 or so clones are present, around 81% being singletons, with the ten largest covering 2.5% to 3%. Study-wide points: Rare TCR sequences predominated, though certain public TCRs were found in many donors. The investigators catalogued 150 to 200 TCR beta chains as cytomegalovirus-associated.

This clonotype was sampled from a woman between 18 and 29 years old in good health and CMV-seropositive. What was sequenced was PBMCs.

CDR3: CASSLGTVNTEAFF. In nucleotides, the CDR3 is TGTGCCAGCAGTCTCGGGACAGTGAACACTGAAGCTTTCTTT. The chain recombines TRBV28 with TRBJ1-1, with 7 bases matching TRBD1. Germline CDR1 is MDHEN and CDR2 is SYDVKM. This CDR3 has 14 residues. The V gene end was trimmed by 5 bases and the J gene end by 0 bases; junction bases not matched to a gene: 3. The variable domain in full, with the rest retrieved from reference TRBV28 and TRBJ1-1, is DVKVTQSSRYLVKRTGEKVFLECVQDMDHENMFWYRQDPGLGLRLIYFSYDVKMKEKGDIPEGYSVSREKKERFSLILESASTNQTSMYLCASSLGTVNTEAFFGQGTRLTVV.